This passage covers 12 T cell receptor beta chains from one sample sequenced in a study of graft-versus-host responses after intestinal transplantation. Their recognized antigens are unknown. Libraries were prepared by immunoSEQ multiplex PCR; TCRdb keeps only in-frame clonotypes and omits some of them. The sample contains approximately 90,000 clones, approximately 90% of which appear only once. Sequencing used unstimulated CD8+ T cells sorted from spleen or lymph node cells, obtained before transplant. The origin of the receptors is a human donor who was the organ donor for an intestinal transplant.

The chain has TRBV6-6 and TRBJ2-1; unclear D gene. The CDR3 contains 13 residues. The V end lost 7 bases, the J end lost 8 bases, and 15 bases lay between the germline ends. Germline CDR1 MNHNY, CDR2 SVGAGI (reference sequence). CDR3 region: CASTPKVRDEQFF. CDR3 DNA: TGTGCCAGCACCCCGAAGGTTCGTGATGAGCAGTTCTTC.

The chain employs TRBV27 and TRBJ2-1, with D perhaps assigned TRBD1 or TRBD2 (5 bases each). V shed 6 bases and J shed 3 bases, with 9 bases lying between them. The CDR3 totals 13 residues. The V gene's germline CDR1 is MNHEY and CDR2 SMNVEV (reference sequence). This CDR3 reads CASRRDLYNEQFF. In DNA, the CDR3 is TGTGCCAGCAGACGGGACCTCTACAATGAGCAGTTCTTC.

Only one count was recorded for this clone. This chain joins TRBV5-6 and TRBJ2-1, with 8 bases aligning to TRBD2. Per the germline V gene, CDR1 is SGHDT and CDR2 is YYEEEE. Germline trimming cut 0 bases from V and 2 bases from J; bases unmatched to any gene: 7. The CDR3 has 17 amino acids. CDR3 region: CASSLGWSGGTYNEQFF. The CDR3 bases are TGTGCCAGCAGCTTGGGCTGGAGCGGGGGAACCTACAATGAGCAGTTCTTC.

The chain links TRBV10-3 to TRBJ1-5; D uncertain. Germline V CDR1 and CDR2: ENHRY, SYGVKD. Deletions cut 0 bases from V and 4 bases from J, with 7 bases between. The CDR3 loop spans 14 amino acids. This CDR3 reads CAISESLGNQPQHF. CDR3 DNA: TGTGCCATCAGTGAGTCGTTAGGTAATCAGCCCCAGCATTTT.

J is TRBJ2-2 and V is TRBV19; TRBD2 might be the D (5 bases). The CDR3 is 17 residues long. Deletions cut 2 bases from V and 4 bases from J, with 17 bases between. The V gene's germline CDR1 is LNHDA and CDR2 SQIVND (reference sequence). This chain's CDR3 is CASSINAPAAVTGELFF. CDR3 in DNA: TGTGCCAGTAGTATAAATGCACCGGCAGCGGTCACCGGGGAGCTGTTTTTT.

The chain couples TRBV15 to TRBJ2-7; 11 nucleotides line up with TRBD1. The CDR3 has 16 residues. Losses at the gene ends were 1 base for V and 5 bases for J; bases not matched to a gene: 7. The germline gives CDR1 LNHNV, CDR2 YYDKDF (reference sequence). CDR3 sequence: CATSRALGGQGDEQYF. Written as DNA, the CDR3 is TGTGCCACCAGCAGAGCCCTGGGGGGACAGGGGGACGAGCAGTACTTC.

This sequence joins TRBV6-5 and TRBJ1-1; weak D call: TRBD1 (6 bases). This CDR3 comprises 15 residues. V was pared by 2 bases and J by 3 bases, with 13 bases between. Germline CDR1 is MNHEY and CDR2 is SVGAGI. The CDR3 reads CASSYQGFIDTEAFF. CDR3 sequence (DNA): TGTGCCAGCAGTTACCAGGGGTTCATCGACACTGAAGCTTTCTTT.

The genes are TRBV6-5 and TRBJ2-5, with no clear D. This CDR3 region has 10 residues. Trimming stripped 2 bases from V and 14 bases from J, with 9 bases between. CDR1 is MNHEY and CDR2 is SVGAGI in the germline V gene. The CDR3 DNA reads TGTGCCAGCAGTTACGGAACTTACTACTTC. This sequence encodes CASSYGTYYF.

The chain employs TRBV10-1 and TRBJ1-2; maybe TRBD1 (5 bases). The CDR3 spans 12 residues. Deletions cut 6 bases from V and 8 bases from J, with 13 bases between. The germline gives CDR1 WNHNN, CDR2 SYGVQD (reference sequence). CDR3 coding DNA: TGCGCCAGCAGAGCAGGGTCATCAGGCTACACCTTC. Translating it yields CASRAGSSGYTF.

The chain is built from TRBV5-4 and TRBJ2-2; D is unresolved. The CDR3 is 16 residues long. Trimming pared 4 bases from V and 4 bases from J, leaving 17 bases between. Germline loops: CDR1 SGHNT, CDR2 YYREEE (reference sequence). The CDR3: CASSPPGLDGTGELFF. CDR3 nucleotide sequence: TGTGCCAGCAGCCCGCCTGGGCTCGATGGCACCGGGGAGCTGTTTTTT.

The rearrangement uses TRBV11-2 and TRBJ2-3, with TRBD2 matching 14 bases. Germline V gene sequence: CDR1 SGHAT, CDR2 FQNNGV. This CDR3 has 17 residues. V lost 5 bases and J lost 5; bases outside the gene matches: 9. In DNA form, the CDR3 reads TGTGCCAGCAGCCTGACTAGCGGGAGGGCAGAGATAGATACGCAGTATTTT. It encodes CASSLTSGRAEIDTQYF.

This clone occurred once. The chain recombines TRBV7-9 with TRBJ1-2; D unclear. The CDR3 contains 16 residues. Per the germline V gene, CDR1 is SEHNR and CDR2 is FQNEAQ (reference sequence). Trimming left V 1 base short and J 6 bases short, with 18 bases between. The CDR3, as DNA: TGTGCCAGCAGCTTAGGACCCTATGAGGGAGCGAATGGCTACACCTTC. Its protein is CASSLGPYEGANGYTF.